Below, one T cell receptor (beta chain) is given with its context. Antigen: not known. These data come from a study of post-analysis software for immune sequencing data. Unique molecular identifiers featured in each of the TCR beta cDNA libraries. Yield was some 540,000 cDNA molecules from around 1 to 9.1 million T cells. TCRdb redid the calling of the PCR reads with MiXCR, one entry per CDR3 protein. The sample lists a few hundred thousand distinct CDR3 sequences; around a third were seen once. V was shortened by 5 bases and J by 2 bases, with 13 bases between the two germline ends. The CDR3 covers 14 residues. Germline V gene sequence: CDR1 LGHDT, CDR2 YNNKEL (reference sequence). Study-wide results and limits: Same-batch samples co-clustered strongly by F measure. Compared with controls, patients had more of roughly five TRBV segments, including TRBV5-6, TRBV5-1 and TRBV20-1.

The sequenced sample was blood. This chain uses TRBV3-1 with TRBJ2-7, with TRBD1 as a possible D gene (5 bases). This clonotype was obtained from a girl aged 5-17 years with multiple sclerosis. Here the CDR3 DNA reads TGTGCCAGCAGCGCAGGGTCCGTTGCCTACGAGCAGTACTTC. As protein: CASSAGSVAYEQYF.